Following are 26 T cell receptor beta chains from one sample sequenced in a study of CD8 T cells in ankylosing spondylitis. Using its own MiXCR run on the 5' RACE reads, TCRdb lists one record per CDR3 protein. The data show some 300,000 distinct CDR3 sequences, around 21% seen once. Sequencing input: blood, either unsorted or a sorted T cell fraction (not recorded which). The source of these receptors is a female donor with ankylosing spondylitis or in good health (not recorded which).

Only a few counts were recorded for this clonotype. This chain joins TRBV25-1 and TRBJ2-2; D gene unclear. Germline V gene data show CDR1 as MGHDK and CDR2 as SYGVNS. The CDR3 has 15 residues. Trimming left V 1 base short and J 2 bases short, with 8 bases between. CDR3 nucleotides: TGTGCCAGCAGTGAATTAGGCAGTAACACCGGGGAGCTGTTTTTT. This sequence encodes CASSELGSNTGELFF.

There are many counts of this clonotype. The chain carries TRBV29-1 and TRBJ2-4, with D hard to call. In germline, CDR1 is SQVTM, CDR2 ANQGSEA. This CDR3 has 12 amino acids. V lost 3 bases and J 6 bases, leaving 9 bases between the germline ends. CDR3 sequence reads: CSVEAHLNIQYF. The CDR3 coding sequence is TGCAGCGTTGAGGCCCACTTAAACATTCAGTACTTC.

In its sample, this clonotype was seen many times. V is TRBV12-3 or TRBV12-4 and J is TRBJ2-7; D remains ambiguous. With 2 bases removed from V and 4 bases from J, the gap between germline ends came to 6 bases. The length of the CDR3 is 12 residues. CDR3 protein: CASSLRAYEQYF. In DNA, the CDR3 is TGTGCCAGCAGTTTACGTGCATACGAGCAGTACTTC.

The V call is TRBV6-6, the J call TRBJ2-3; D gene uncertain. From germline, CDR1 is MNHNY and CDR2 SVGAGI (reference sequence). Trimming shortened V by 11 bases and J by 6 bases, and 9 bases separated the two germline ends. This CDR3 contains 10 residues. CDR3 DNA: TGTGCCGGAAGTCGTGATACGCAGTATTTT. This gives the protein CAGSRDTQYF.

This clonotype occurred a few times. CDR3 DNA: TGTGCCAGCAGCTCCGTCCGGGACAGGGAGAAATTAGGGTTCTTC. Protein: CASSSVRDREKLGFF. The chain carries TRBV5-8 and TRBJ2-1; TRBD1 agrees at 9 bases. Germline CDR1 and CDR2: SGHTS and YDEGEE. The junction had 16 bases not matched to a gene; V was cut back by 3 bases and J by 15 bases. The CDR3 consists of 15 residues.

In this sample, this clonotype turned up a few times. V is TRBV7-9 and J is TRBJ2-3; D perhaps matches TRBD1 (6 bases). V was pared by 3 bases and J by 3 bases, with 10 bases between. The CDR3 covers 14 residues. Germline V gene lookup returns CDR1 SEHNR and CDR2 FQNEAQ (reference sequence). CDR3 bases: TGTGCCAGCAGCTTCGGCACAGGGACAGATACGCAGTATTTT. This codes for CASSFGTGTDTQYF.

The chain employs TRBV15 and TRBJ2-1; 7 bases match TRBD1. Trimming cost V 0 bases and J 2 bases; bases outside gene matches: 1. In germline, CDR1 is LNHNV, CDR2 YYDKDF (reference sequence). The CDR3 loop spans 15 amino acids. As DNA, the CDR3 is TGTGCCACCAGCAGAGAGACAGGGACCTACAATGAGCAGTTCTTC. Translating it yields CATSRETGTYNEQFF.

V is TRBV9 and J is TRBJ1-2; D is ambiguous. V lost 0 bases and J lost 4, with 16 bases in between. The CDR3 has 16 amino acids. In germline, CDR1 is SGDLS, CDR2 YYNGEE. The CDR3, as DNA: TGTGCCAGCAGCGTAGGAGCGGGAGTCGGCCTCTATGGCTACACCTTC. It yields the protein CASSVGAGVGLYGYTF.

This clonotype was counted once. At one end the junction does not follow the germline gene, possibly because of a read error. The chain is built from TRBV7-9 and TRBJ2-6, with D perhaps TRBD1 (5 bases). The CDR3 length is 15 residues. Germline lookup yields CDR1 SEHNR and CDR2 FQNEAQ (reference sequence). CDR3 coding DNA: TGTGCCAGCAGCTTAGGATCCTTTGGGGCCAACGTCCTGACTTTT. Translation gives CASSLGSFGANVLTF.

This clonotype was found a few times. The rearrangement uses TRBV19 and TRBJ2-3; no clear D. The CDR3 runs 13 residues. The ends were cut back, 9 bases at V and 0 bases at J, with 10 bases in the middle. Per germline, CDR1 LNHDA and CDR2 SQIVND (reference sequence). DNA for the CDR3: TGTGCCAGCTCTATCGGGAGCACAGATACGCAGTATTTT. Its translation is CASSIGSTDTQYF.

V usage is TRBV20-1 and J usage is TRBJ1-5; D is unclear. Germline V gives CDR1 DFQATT, CDR2 SNEGSKA (reference sequence). The CDR3 has 12 residues. The V gene lost 2 bases and the J gene lost 1 base, with 3 bases spanning the gap. CDR3 in DNA: TGCAGTGCTAGATGGAGCAATCAGCCCCAGCATTTT. Amino acid sequence: CSARWSNQPQHF.

The CDR3 DNA reads TGTGCCAGCAGCACCCGGACAGGGCTAGCCAAAAACATTCAGTACTTC. Translation: CASSTRTGLAKNIQYF. The chain carries TRBV7-2 and TRBJ2-4; 8 bases agree with TRBD1. V lost 5 bases, J lost 0 bases, and 6 bases stayed unmatched. The CDR3 is 16 residues long. CDR1 and CDR2 from the germline V gene are SGHTA and FQGNSA. Full variable domain (outside the CDR3, taken from reference TRBV7-2 and TRBJ2-4): GAGVSQSPSNKVTEKGKDVELRCDPISGHTALYWYRQSLGQGLEFLIYFQGNSAPDKSGLPSDRFSAERTGGSVSTLTIQRTQQEDSAVYLCASSTRTGLAKNIQYFGAGTRLSVL.

V and J are TRBV2 and TRBJ2-1; TRBD2 matches at 11 bases. With 4 bases clipped from V and 8 bases from J, the junction kept 7 bases outside the gene matches. CDR3 size: 15 residues. Germline CDR1 and CDR2: SNHLY and FYNNEI. The CDR3 nucleotides read TGTGCCAGCAGTGCCCGACTAGCGGGACGATATGAGCAGTTCTTC. This encodes CASSARLAGRYEQFF.

The chain carries TRBV6-2 or TRBV6-3 and TRBJ1-4; 8 bases are shared with TRBD1. With 4 bases clipped from V and 6 bases from J, the junction kept 4 bases outside the gene matches. The V gene's germline CDR1 is MNHEY and CDR2 SVGEGT. The CDR3 has 14 amino acids. This chain's CDR3 is CASSLQGEDEKLFF. The CDR3 coding sequence is TGTGCCAGCAGTTTACAGGGGGAAGATGAAAAACTGTTTTTT.

This clonotype was seen repeatedly, ten times or more. The J gene is TRBJ2-7, the V gene TRBV10-3, with TRBD1 matching over 9 bases. With 0 bases clipped from V and 3 bases from J, the junction kept 6 bases outside the gene matches. Germline V gene lookup returns CDR1 ENHRY and CDR2 SYGVKD. The CDR3 consists of 16 residues. The CDR3 here is CAISESGQGLFYEQYF. CDR3 coding DNA: TGTGCCATCAGTGAGTCGGGACAGGGCCTGTTCTACGAGCAGTACTTC.

This clonotype was found many times. This sequence joins TRBV29-1 and TRBJ1-1; D possibly corresponds to TRBD1 (5 bases). Trimming left V 5 bases short and J 0 bases short, with 10 bases between. Germline CDR1 is SQVTM and CDR2 is ANQGSEA. The CDR3 extends over 13 amino acids. The CDR3 sequence is CSVSGRVNTEAFF. CDR3 nucleotide sequence: TGCAGCGTTTCGGGACGGGTGAACACTGAAGCTTTCTTT.

This clonotype has more than one count but fewer than ten. The gene calls are TRBV5-5 and TRBJ2-7, with 7 positions matching TRBD2. Germline CDR1 is SGHKS and CDR2 is YYEKEE (reference sequence). V shed 0 bases, J shed 5 bases, and the junction held 11 bases outside the gene matches. The CDR3 is 16 residues long. The CDR3 coding sequence is TGTGCCAGCAGCTTGGCCGGCGGGAGAGGGGCCAACGAGCAGTACTTC. Its translation is CASSLAGGRGANEQYF.

This clonotype was found many times. The rearrangement uses TRBV20-1 and TRBJ2-7; 9 nucleotides align to TRBD2. The germline CDR1 and CDR2 sequences are DFQATT and SNEGSKA (reference sequence). The CDR3 is 14 residues long. After removal of 5 bases from V and 4 bases from J, the junction contained 9 bases not matched to a gene. The CDR3 nucleotides are TGCAGTGCTTGGGCGGTAGCGGGAGTGTACGAGCAGTACTTC. Protein sequence: CSAWAVAGVYEQYF.

V usage is TRBV18 and J usage is TRBJ2-1, with D uncertain. Trimming shortened V by 1 base and J by 8 bases, and 9 bases separated the two germline ends. This CDR3 region has 13 residues. Germline V gene lookup returns CDR1 KGHSH and CDR2 LQKENI. The CDR3 region is CASSPHERHEQFF. The CDR3 DNA sequence: TGTGCCAGCTCACCACACGAGAGGCATGAGCAGTTCTTC.

This clonotype turned up a few times. The rearrangement uses TRBV15 and TRBJ2-1; 11 bases are a match to TRBD2. V dropped 2 bases and J dropped 3; count of bases not matched to a gene: 3. Germline values: CDR1 LNHNV, CDR2 YYDKDF (reference sequence). There are 16 residues in the CDR3. The DNA for the CDR3 is TGTGCCACCAGCAGATCCGGGACTAGCGGCTACAATGAGCAGTTCTTC. This encodes CATSRSGTSGYNEQFF.

This chain uses TRBV20-1 with TRBJ2-7; 9 bases are shared with TRBD2. V trimming: 5 bases; J trimming: 7 bases; junction bases outside the gene matches: 9. There are 13 residues in the CDR3. Germline V CDR1 and CDR2: DFQATT, SNEGSKA (reference sequence). The CDR3: CSAGREGRWEQYF. The CDR3 DNA reads as TGCAGTGCTGGGCGGGAGGGCCGATGGGAGCAGTACTTC.

V is TRBV20-1 and J is TRBJ2-3; D possibly corresponds to TRBD1 (6 bases). This CDR3 comprises 14 residues. The V and J ends lost 3 bases and 1 base respectively, with 11 bases between them. CDR1 is DFQATT and CDR2 is SNEGSKA in the germline V gene (reference sequence). The CDR3 region has the DNA TGCAGTGCTAGGGGGTCAGGGGGCACAGATACGCAGTATTTT. Its translation: CSARGSGGTDTQYF.

J is TRBJ2-7 and V is TRBV5-1; 10 bases agree with TRBD2. V dropped 0 bases and J dropped 2; count of bases not matched to a gene: 5. The CDR3 extends over 16 amino acids. Germline CDR1 SGHRS, CDR2 YFSETQ. The CDR3 loop reads CASSLVPGTSAYEQYF. The CDR3 DNA follows: TGCGCCAGCAGCTTGGTACCCGGGACTAGCGCCTACGAGCAGTACTTC.

This clonotype was recorded a few times. The chain carries TRBV20-1 and TRBJ2-1, with 16 bases fitting TRBD2. The junction had 6 bases not matched to a gene; V was cut back by 4 bases and J by 3 bases. The CDR3 sequence is 17 residues long. Germline V CDR1 and CDR2: DFQATT, SNEGSKA (reference sequence). The CDR3 region is CSAIGTSGRVYYNEQFF. The CDR3, as DNA: TGCAGTGCTATTGGGACTAGCGGGAGGGTTTACTACAATGAGCAGTTCTTC.

Only a few counts were recorded for this clonotype. This chain connects TRBV7-9 to TRBJ2-1; 9 nucleotides line up with TRBD2. The V gene's germline CDR1 is SEHNR and CDR2 FQNEAQ (reference sequence). The CDR3 consists of 16 residues. J lost 3 bases, V lost 8 bases, and 11 bases had no gene match. Here the CDR3 reads CASQGREGDFYNEQFF. In DNA, the CDR3 is TGTGCCAGCCAGGGGCGGGAGGGAGATTTCTACAATGAGCAGTTCTTC.

The chain links TRBV20-1 to TRBJ1-2; no clear D gene. CDR1 DFQATT and CDR2 SNEGSKA come from the germline V gene (reference sequence). The length of the CDR3 is 10 residues. The V and J ends lost 4 bases and 8 bases respectively, with 8 bases between them. In nucleotides, the CDR3 is TGCAGTGCTATGGTCAAGGGCTACACCTTC. It encodes CSAMVKGYTF.